This T cell receptor (beta chain) is drawn from a study of cytomegalovirus exposure and HLA in healthy donors. Both 60 Vbeta primers and 13 Jbeta primers went into the PCR. The assay was immunoSEQ multiplex PCR, and TCRdb's table has in-frame clones only and misses some. Of 150,000 to 200,000 clones in the sample, around 87% are singletons; the top ten hold roughly 1.7%. Whole-study findings and limits: Being productive about 90% or about 30% of the time was typical of most TCR beta V segments in an earlier analysis. A later analysis linked a missense variant in DCLRE1C to the trimming of TCR beta V and J genes.

With 0 bases removed from V and 0 bases from J, the gap between germline ends came to 10 bases. CDR1 is SGDLS and CDR2 is YYNGEE in the germline V gene. The CDR3 has 16 residues. This clone has just a few counts. What it binds is not known. The V gene is TRBV9, the J gene TRBJ2-1; weak D call: TRBD1 (6 bases). The receptor was derived from a young woman in good health and CMV-seronegative. The sequencing input was PBMCs. The CDR3 region is CASSVGGRGSYNEQFF. Written as DNA, the CDR3 is TGTGCCAGCAGCGTAGGTGGCAGGGGCTCCTACAATGAGCAGTTCTTC.